This TCR beta chain was sequenced in a study of Ad26.COV2.S vaccination and SARS-CoV-2 variants. Study-wide context: Intramuscular Ad26.COV2.S doses were given once or twice, 56 days apart.

The repertoire was sequenced with immunoSEQ multiplex PCR; TCRdb's copy has only in-frame clones and lacks some. This table has about 410,000 clones, around 93% appearing once. Stated treatment: roughly 20 received Ad26.COV2.S at low or high dose, single or two shots; several received placebo; per-sample allocation not given. Collection of the samples took place on day 63 after the first injection of vaccine or placebo. Per germline, CDR1 SGHVS and CDR2 FNYEAQ. J was trimmed by 0 bases and V by 5 bases; bases with no gene match: 7. The CDR3 is 17 amino acids. The J gene is TRBJ2-7, the V gene TRBV7-6, with TRBD2 matching 13 bases. The source material was peripheral blood, sampled in a trial of Ad26.COV2.S vaccine versus placebo. The sequence came from a person between 18 and 65 years old who received the Ad26.COV2.S COVID-19 vaccine or a placebo. The CDR3 DNA reads TGTGCCAGCAGCCCTCGACTAGCGGGGGGCAACTCCTACGAGCAGTACTTC. It specifies CASSPRLAGGNSYEQYF.